The 16 T cell receptor beta chains presented below share a single source sample, sequenced in a study of shared clonotypes between healthy human individuals. Method: immunoSEQ multiplex PCR; TCRdb's copy keeps in-frame clones and lacks some. This table holds fewer than 600,000 clones, around 79% found once. Sequenced sample: PBMCs. These receptors were obtained from a woman in her thirties or forties in good health. Some clones in this sample may be carry-over from other donors' samples.

This rearrangement joins TRBV7-2 to TRBJ1-1; D not certain. Germline V CDR1 and CDR2: SGHTA, FQGNSA. There are 15 residues in the CDR3. Trimming left V 5 bases short and J 3 bases short, with 16 bases between. CDR3 bases: TGTGCCAGCAGCCCTTTTTCCGTGGTGGACACTGAAGCTTTCTTT. It codes for CASSPFSVVDTEAFF. The full variable domain, its missing parts supplied by reference TRBV7-2 and TRBJ1-1, is GAGVSQSPSNKVTEKGKDVELRCDPISGHTALYWYRQSLGQGLEFLIYFQGNSAPDKSGLPSDRFSAERTGGSVSTLTIQRTQQEDSAVYLCASSPFSVVDTEAFFGQGTRLTVV.

This sequence joins TRBV5-8 and TRBJ1-1, with D perhaps matching TRBD1 (5 bases). V was pared by 5 bases and J by 1 base, with 18 bases between. The CDR3 runs to 16 residues. The germline V gene encodes CDR1 SGHTS and CDR2 YDEGEE. CDR3 loop: CASSLVFGGTNTEAFF. The CDR3 DNA reads TGTGCCAGCAGTCTAGTGTTCGGGGGGACGAACACTGAAGCTTTCTTT. The variable domain in full, completed from reference TRBV5-8 and TRBJ1-1, reads EAGVTQSPTHLIKTRGQQATLRCSPISGHTSVYWYQQALGLGLQFLLWYDEGEERNRGNFPPRFSGRQFPNYSSELNVNALELEDSALYLCASSLVFGGTNTEAFFGQGTRLTVV.

In its sample, this clone was seen once. The rearrangement links TRBV30 to TRBJ1-1; no clear D gene. V lost 1 base and J 6 bases, leaving 9 bases between the germline ends. The CDR3 spans 12 residues. Per germline, CDR1 GTSNPN and CDR2 SVGIG (reference sequence). The CDR3: CAWSDGRAEAFF. The DNA for the CDR3 is TGTGCCTGGAGTGACGGAAGGGCTGAAGCTTTCTTT.

The CDR3 reads CASSSVDRDRGELFF. CDR3 bases: TGTGCCAGCAGCTCCGTCGACAGGGATCGCGGGGAGCTGTTTTTT. The chain links TRBV5-6 to TRBJ2-2, with 7 bases matching TRBD1. J was trimmed by 7 bases and V by 3 bases; bases with no gene match: 9. CDR1 and CDR2 (germline): SGHDT, YYEEEE. The CDR3 is 15 residues long.

In its sample, this clone was seen a few times. The chain uses TRBV4-3 and TRBJ2-7; tentatively, D is TRBD2 (6 bases). From germline, CDR1 is LGHNA and CDR2 YSLEER. The CDR3 totals 15 residues. The ends were cut back, 0 bases at V and 3 bases at J, with 12 bases in the middle. DNA for the CDR3: TGCGCCAGCAGCCAAGAGATTGCGGAGGGCTACGAGCAGTACTTC. Its translation: CASSQEIAEGYEQYF.

In its sample, this clone was seen once. This chain links TRBV5-6 with TRBJ1-2, with TRBD1 matching over 8 bases. Germline V gene lookup returns CDR1 SGHDT and CDR2 YYEEEE. V shed 4 bases, J shed 6 bases, and the junction held 5 bases outside the gene matches. This CDR3 is 13 amino acids long. The CDR3 sequence is CASSKGQGDGYTF. DNA for the CDR3: TGTGCCAGCAGCAAAGGACAGGGCGATGGCTACACCTTC. The variable domain in full, completed from reference TRBV5-6 and TRBJ1-2, reads DAGVTQSPTHLIKTRGQQVTLRCSPKSGHDTVSWYQQALGQGPQFIFQYYEEEERQRGNFPDRFSGHQFPNYSSELNVNALLLGDSALYLCASSKGQGDGYTFGSGTRLTVV.

V and J are TRBV5-1 and TRBJ2-3; unclear D gene. This CDR3 spans 14 amino acids. CDR1 is SGHRS, CDR2 YFSETQ, per germline. The germline V and J ends were trimmed by 4 bases and 1 base, with 10 bases remaining between them. CDR3 nucleotides: TGCGCCAGCAGCCCCATAAGCGGCACAGATACGCAGTATTTT. Its protein product is CASSPISGTDTQYF.

The chain is built from TRBV18 and TRBJ1-4, with D maybe TRBD1 (6 bases). This CDR3 spans 14 amino acids. The germline V gene has CDR1 KGHSH and CDR2 LQKENI. The V and J ends lost 2 bases and 8 bases respectively, with 12 bases between them. The CDR3 DNA sequence: TGTGCCAGCTCACCAGCAACAGGGAACGAAAAACTGTTTTTT. Encoded protein: CASSPATGNEKLFF.

The rearrangement links TRBV15 to TRBJ2-4; D is perhaps TRBD1 or TRBD2 (5 bases each). The V and J ends lost 0 bases and 7 bases respectively, with 13 bases between them. This CDR3 is built from 15 residues. The V gene's germline CDR1 is LNHNV and CDR2 YYDKDF (reference sequence). DNA for the CDR3: TGTGCCACCAGCAGAGATCGGGGCGCAGAGAACATTCAGTACTTC. Encoded protein: CATSRDRGAENIQYF.

The chain recombines TRBV28 with TRBJ2-7, with 8 positions matching TRBD1. The CDR3 length is 15 residues. With V trimmed by 2 bases and J by 2 bases, 5 bases remained unmatched. Looked up from germline, CDR1 is MDHEN and CDR2 is SYDVKM. For the CDR3, the DNA is TGTGCCAGCAGTTTACACGGACAGGGAGCCTACGAGCAGTACTTC. This encodes CASSLHGQGAYEQYF.

The rearrangement uses TRBV18 and TRBJ1-2, with D unresolved. Germline loops: CDR1 KGHSH, CDR2 LQKENI. This CDR3 comprises 12 residues. V was clipped by 2 bases and J by 4 bases, with 5 bases between them. The CDR3 bases are TGTGCCAGCTCACCAGGCAGCTATGGCTACACCTTC. Translated: CASSPGSYGYTF.

This clone was counted many times. V and J are TRBV10-2 and TRBJ2-2; no definite D call. The V end was cut by 7 bases, the J end by 3 bases, with 6 bases between. Germline V gene lookup returns CDR1 WSHSY and CDR2 SAAADI. The CDR3 extends over 12 amino acids. The CDR3 nucleotides are TGCGCCAGCATTCACGACACCGGGGAGCTGTTTTTT. Protein product: CASIHDTGELFF.

The rearrangement joins TRBV25-1 to TRBJ2-2; TRBD2 might be the D (5 bases). CDR3 length: 14 amino acids. CDR1 MGHDK and CDR2 SYGVNS come from the germline V gene. V was pared by 6 bases and J by 3 bases, with 11 bases between. DNA for the CDR3: TGTGCCAGCAGGCCTAGCCTAGACACCGGGGAGCTGTTTTTT. It codes for CASRPSLDTGELFF.

This clone was seen once. The chain links TRBV19 to TRBJ2-2; D gene unclear. Germline V gene data show CDR1 as LNHDA and CDR2 as SQIVND (reference sequence). V dropped 0 bases and J dropped 2 bases, with 7 bases sitting between them. The CDR3 is 15 residues long. Written as DNA, the CDR3 is TGTGCCAGTAGTATAGAGGCCAGAAACACCGGGGAGCTGTTTTTT. Protein: CASSIEARNTGELFF.

The CDR3 reads CASFSGQDNYGYTF. DNA for the CDR3: TGTGCCAGCTTCTCGGGGCAGGATAACTATGGCTACACCTTC. The J gene is TRBJ1-2, the V gene TRBV28; D may be TRBD1 (5 bases). The CDR3 is 14 amino acids. V was shortened by 8 bases and J by 1 base, with 14 bases between the two germline ends. CDR1 is MDHEN and CDR2 is SYDVKM in the germline V gene.

CDR3 sequence: CASSLVGQSSYEQYF. CDR3 sequence (DNA): TGCGCCAGCAGCTTGGTGGGACAGAGCTCCTACGAGCAGTACTTC. This chain connects TRBV5-1 to TRBJ2-7; the match to TRBD1 covers 7 bases. Germline lookup yields CDR1 SGHRS and CDR2 YFSETQ. The CDR3 contains 15 residues. V gave up 0 bases and J gave up 0 bases; unmatched junction bases: 3.